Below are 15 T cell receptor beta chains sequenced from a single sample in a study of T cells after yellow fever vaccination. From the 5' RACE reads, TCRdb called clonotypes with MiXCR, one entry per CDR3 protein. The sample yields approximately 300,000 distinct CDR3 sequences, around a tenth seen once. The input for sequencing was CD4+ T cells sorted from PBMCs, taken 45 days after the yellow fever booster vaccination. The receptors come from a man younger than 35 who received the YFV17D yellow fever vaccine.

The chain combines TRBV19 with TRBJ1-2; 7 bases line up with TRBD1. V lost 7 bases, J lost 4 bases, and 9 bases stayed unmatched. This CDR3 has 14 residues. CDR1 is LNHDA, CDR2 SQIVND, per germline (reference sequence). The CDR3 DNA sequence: TGTGCCAGTACGGAATACGGACAGGCCTATGGCTACACCTTC. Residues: CASTEYGQAYGYTF.

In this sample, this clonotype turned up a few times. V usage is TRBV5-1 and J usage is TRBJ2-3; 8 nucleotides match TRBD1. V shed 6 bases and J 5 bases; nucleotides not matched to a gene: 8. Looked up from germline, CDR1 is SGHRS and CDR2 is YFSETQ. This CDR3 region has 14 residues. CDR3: CASNTGGIGDTQYF. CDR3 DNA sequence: TGCGCCAGCAATACAGGGGGTATCGGAGATACGCAGTATTTT.

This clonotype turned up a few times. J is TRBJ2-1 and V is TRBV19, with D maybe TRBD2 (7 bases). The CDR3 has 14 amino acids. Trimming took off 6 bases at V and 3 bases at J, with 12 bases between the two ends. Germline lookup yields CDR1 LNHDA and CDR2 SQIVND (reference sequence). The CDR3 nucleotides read TGTGCCAGTAGGAAAAGGGGGGGCTACAATGAGCAGTTCTTC. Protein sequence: CASRKRGGYNEQFF.

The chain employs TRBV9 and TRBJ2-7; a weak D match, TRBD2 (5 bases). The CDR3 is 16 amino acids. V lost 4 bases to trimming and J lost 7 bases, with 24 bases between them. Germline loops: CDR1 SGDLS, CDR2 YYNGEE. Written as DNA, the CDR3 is TGTGCCAGCAGCCAACACCGCGCCCACGGGGTTGCAGAGCAGTACTTC. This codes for CASSQHRAHGVAEQYF.

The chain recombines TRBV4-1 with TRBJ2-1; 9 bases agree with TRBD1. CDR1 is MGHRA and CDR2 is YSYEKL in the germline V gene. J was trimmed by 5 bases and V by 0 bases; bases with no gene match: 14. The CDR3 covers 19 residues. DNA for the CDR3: TGCGCCAGCAGCCAAGATCCGCAGTACCAACAGGGGGCAAACAATGAGCAGTTCTTC. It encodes CASSQDPQYQQGANNEQFF.

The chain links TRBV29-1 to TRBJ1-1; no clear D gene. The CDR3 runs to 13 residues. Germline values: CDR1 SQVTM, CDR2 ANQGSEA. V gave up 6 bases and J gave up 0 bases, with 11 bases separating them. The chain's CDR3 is CSVRTLLNTEAFF. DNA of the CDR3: TGCAGCGTCCGGACTTTATTGAACACTGAAGCTTTCTTT.

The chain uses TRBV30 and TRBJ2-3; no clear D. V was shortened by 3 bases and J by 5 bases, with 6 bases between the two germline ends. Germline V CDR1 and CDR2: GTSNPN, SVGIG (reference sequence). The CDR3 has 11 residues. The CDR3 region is CAWRMGDTQYF. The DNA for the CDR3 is TGTGCCTGGAGAATGGGAGATACGCAGTATTTT.

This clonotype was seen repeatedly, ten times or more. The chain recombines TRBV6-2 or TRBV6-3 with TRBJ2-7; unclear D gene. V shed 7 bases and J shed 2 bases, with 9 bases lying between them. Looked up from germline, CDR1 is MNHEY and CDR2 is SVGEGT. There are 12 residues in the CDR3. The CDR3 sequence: CASTDYPYEQYF. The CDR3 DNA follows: TGTGCCAGCACTGATTACCCCTACGAGCAGTACTTC.

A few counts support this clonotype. The CDR3 region is CASSGGGSPNTGELFF. The CDR3 nucleotides are TGTGCCAGCAGCGGAGGGGGCAGTCCCAACACCGGGGAGCTGTTTTTT. The chain employs TRBV7-7 and TRBJ2-2; possible D gene TRBD1, 7 bases. Germline V gene data show CDR1 as SSHAT and CDR2 as FNYEAQ (reference sequence). Trimming removed 5 bases at V and 2 bases at J, with 15 bases between. This CDR3 region has 16 residues.

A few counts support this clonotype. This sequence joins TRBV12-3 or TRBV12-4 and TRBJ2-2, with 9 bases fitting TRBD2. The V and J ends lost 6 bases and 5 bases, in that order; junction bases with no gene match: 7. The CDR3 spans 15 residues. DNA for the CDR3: TGTGCCAGCAGGGTAGCGGGGGTTTATACCGGGGAGCTGTTTTTT. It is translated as CASRVAGVYTGELFF.

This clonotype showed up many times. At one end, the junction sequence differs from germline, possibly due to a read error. CDR3 DNA sequence: TGCGCCAGTAGCGGGGGTTACCAAGAGACCCAGTACTTC. It translates to CASSGGYQETQYF. The chain has TRBV18 and TRBJ2-5, with 9 bases identical to TRBD2. The germline V gene encodes CDR1 KGHSH and CDR2 LQKENI. This CDR3 has 13 amino acids. Based on the CDR3 plus reference TRBV18 and TRBJ2-5, the full variable domain is NAGVMQNPRHLVRRRGQEARLRCSPMKGHSHVYWYRQLPEEGLKFMVYLQKENIIDESGMPKERFSAEFPKEGPSILRIQQVVRGDSAAYFCASSGGYQETQYFGPGTRLLVL.

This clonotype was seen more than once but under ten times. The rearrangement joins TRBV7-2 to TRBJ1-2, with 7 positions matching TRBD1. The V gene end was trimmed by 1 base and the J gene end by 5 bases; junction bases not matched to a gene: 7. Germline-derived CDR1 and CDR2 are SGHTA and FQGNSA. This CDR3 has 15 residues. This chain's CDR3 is CASSLDWTGQYGYTF. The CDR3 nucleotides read TGTGCCAGCAGCTTAGACTGGACAGGCCAATATGGCTACACCTTC.

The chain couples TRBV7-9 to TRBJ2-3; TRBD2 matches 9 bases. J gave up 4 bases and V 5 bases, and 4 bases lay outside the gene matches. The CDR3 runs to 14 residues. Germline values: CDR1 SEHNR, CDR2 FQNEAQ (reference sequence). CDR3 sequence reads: CASSLREGADTQYF. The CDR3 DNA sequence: TGTGCCAGCAGCCTGCGGGAGGGAGCAGATACGCAGTATTTT.

The CDR3 DNA reads TGTGCCAGCAGCCATGACCAGTACCAGCCCCAGCATTTT. Amino acids: CASSHDQYQPQHF. The chain links TRBV12-3 or TRBV12-4 to TRBJ1-5; D is unresolved. This CDR3 is 13 amino acids long. V was trimmed by 6 bases and J by 7 bases, leaving 13 bases between them.

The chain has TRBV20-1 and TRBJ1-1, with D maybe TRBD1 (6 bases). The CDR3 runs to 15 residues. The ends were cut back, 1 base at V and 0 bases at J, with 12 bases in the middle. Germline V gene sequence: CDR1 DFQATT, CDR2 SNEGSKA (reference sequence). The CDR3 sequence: CSARAAGTLNTEAFF. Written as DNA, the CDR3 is TGCAGTGCTAGAGCCGCCGGGACACTGAACACTGAAGCTTTCTTT.